This T cell receptor beta chain appears in the sequencing data of a study of T cells after yellow fever vaccination. On the study more broadly: Fractions low in cell number were prepared with SMART-Seq v4 Ultra Low Input. Points from the study as a whole: Peak timing came faster in the weaker secondary response, day 5 versus 15. Post-booster repertoires again held most primary-vaccination clones (about 96% CD4, over 80% CD8).

Germline V CDR1 and CDR2: SNHLY, FYNNEI. J gave up 6 bases and V 7 bases, and 11 bases lay outside the gene matches. This CDR3 is 15 amino acids long. In this sample, this clonotype turned up a few times. The antigen remains undetermined. TCRdb used MiXCR to reprocess the 5' RACE reads, holding one entry per CDR3 protein. This sample carries a few hundred thousand distinct CDR3 sequences, roughly 4% of them seen once, and the ten largest clones take about 26%. The specimen was PBMCs, collected 5 days after the yellow fever booster vaccination. V gene TRBV2 combines with J gene TRBJ2-7, with 11 bases aligning to TRBD1. The origin of this receptor is a man in his late teens or twenties who received the YFV17D yellow fever vaccine. CDR3 region: CASKGRYGTGGEQYF. The CDR3 nucleotides read TGTGCCAGCAAGGGAAGATACGGGACAGGGGGCGAGCAGTACTTC.